What follows is one T cell receptor beta chain and its context. Per the study methods: Nucleated cell counts were estimated from reference gene primer amplification. Sequencing used immunoSEQ multiplex PCR; TCRdb keeps in-frame clones, though not all of them. That table furnishes V, J and clone size, whereas the DNA furnished D and trimming. The table lists approximately 160,000 clones, about 86% of them singletons, with roughly 18% in the top ten. This entry comes from a study of blood T cell repertoires in COVID-19. In the study overall: Some COVID-19 samples were acute and others convalescent; all came from the United States, Italy and Spain. In each case, the material was cDNA or gDNA derived from T cells, B-cell-depleted T cells, or PBMCs.

Germline CDR1 reads KGHSH; CDR2 reads LQKENI. The CDR3 sequence is 14 residues long. V was shortened by 0 bases and J by 3 bases, with 9 bases between the two germline ends. The chain carries TRBV18 and TRBJ2-7; a possible D gene is TRBD1 (5 bases). The source material was peripheral blood. The receptor was isolated from a woman aged 80 or over with acute or convalescent COVID-19. This CDR3 reads CASSPPGPFYEQYF. The CDR3 DNA follows: TGTGCCAGCTCACCACCGGGGCCCTTCTACGAGCAGTACTTC.